Shown below are 2 T cell receptor beta chains from a single sample sequenced in a study of cytomegalovirus exposure and HLA in healthy donors. Amplification used 60 Vbeta primers and 13 Jbeta primers. Repertoires were generated with immunoSEQ multiplex PCR, while TCRdb's copy carries only in-frame clones and drops some. The repertoire holds over 150,000 clones, with approximately 81% as singletons. Sequencing was done on a sample of PBMCs. The receptors come from a man aged 30-40 years in good health and CMV-seropositive.

This clone was counted only a few times. A much larger clonotype is one base distant, so this may be a read error. This CDR3 is also generated by other DNA sequences in the sample. The chain couples TRBV4-1 to TRBJ1-4; 8 bases agree with TRBD1. The germline V gene encodes CDR1 MGHRA and CDR2 YSYEKL. CDR3 size: 14 residues. V was clipped by 1 base and J by 7 bases; unmatched bases: 2. The CDR3 DNA reads as TGCGCCAGCAGCCAAGGACAGGGGTTTGAAAAACTGTTTTTT. Translating gives CASSQGQGFEKLFF.

The chain combines TRBV2 with TRBJ2-1; D ambiguous. V shed 6 bases and J shed 7 bases, with 7 bases lying between them. CDR1 and CDR2 (germline): SNHLY, FYNNEI. This CDR3 is 11 amino acids long. CDR3 residues: CASRPSNEQFF. The CDR3, as DNA: TGTGCCAGCAGGCCCAGTAATGAGCAGTTCTTC.